The 17 T cell receptor beta chains reported below all come from one sample, sequenced in a study of cytomegalovirus exposure and HLA in healthy donors. The study ran its PCR with 60 Vbeta and 13 Jbeta primers. This table comes from immunoSEQ multiplex PCR, and its TCRdb copy is limited to in-frame clones, with some not included. The sample gives some 180,000 clones, 85% of which show up once; about 2.2% is in the top ten. Material: PBMCs. The receptors were gathered from a woman aged 50 to 65 in good health and CMV-seronegative.

The J gene is TRBJ1-1, the V gene TRBV7-3; D is possibly TRBD1 (5 bases). Germline loops: CDR1 SGHTA, CDR2 FQGTGA. Trimming stripped 3 bases from V and 4 bases from J, with 9 bases between. This CDR3 has 13 amino acids. The chain's CDR3 is CASSLSGSTEAFF. The CDR3 DNA sequence: TGTGCCAGCAGCTTGTCAGGGTCCACTGAAGCTTTCTTT. Filled out from reference TRBV7-3 and TRBJ1-1, the complete variable domain reads GAGVSQTPSNKVTEKGKYVELRCDPISGHTALYWYRQSLGQGPEFLIYFQGTGAADDSGLPNDRFFAVRPEGSVSTLKIQRTERGDSAVYLCASSLSGSTEAFFGQGTRLTVV.

The rearrangement links TRBV4-1 to TRBJ2-5; perhaps TRBD1 as D (7 bases). The J call may be wrong; the DNA end is better matched by TRBJ2-7. This CDR3 spans 16 amino acids. Germline CDR1 and CDR2: MGHRA and YSYEKL. The CDR3 DNA sequence: TGCGCCAGCAGCCAAACAGGGGTAGGGACTCCCTACGAGCAGTACTTC. The encoded protein is CASSQTGVGTPYEQYF.

The sample holds one count of this clone. The V call is TRBV6-6, the J call TRBJ2-7; no firm D call. CDR3 size: 15 residues. Germline CDR1 MNHNY, CDR2 SVGAGI (reference sequence). Trimming left V 3 bases short and J 1 base short, with 13 bases between. The chain's CDR3 is CASSYEAYTSYEQYF. The CDR3 bases are TGTGCCAGCAGTTATGAGGCTTACACTTCCTACGAGCAGTACTTC.

V is TRBV28 and J is TRBJ1-2, with 9 bases fitting TRBD1. This CDR3 has 17 amino acids. Trimming cost V 8 bases and J 1 base; bases outside gene matches: 14. Germline V gives CDR1 MDHEN, CDR2 SYDVKM. The CDR3 spells CASRAPGQGLYNYGYTF. The CDR3 bases are TGTGCCAGCCGCGCCCCGGGACAGGGTCTATATAACTATGGCTACACCTTC.

DNA of the CDR3: TGTGCCAGCCGAGACACTCTAGCCAAAAACATTCAGTACTTC. This sequence encodes CASRDTLAKNIQYF. The chain links TRBV27 to TRBJ2-4; D not certain. The CDR3 consists of 14 residues. Trimming removed 8 bases at V and 0 bases at J, with 11 bases between. From germline, CDR1 is MNHEY and CDR2 SMNVEV (reference sequence).

The chain links TRBV11-2 to TRBJ2-2, with 8 bases matching TRBD2. This CDR3 contains 16 residues. Germline V gene data show CDR1 as SGHAT and CDR2 as FQNNGV. V gave up 4 bases and J gave up 7 bases; unmatched junction bases: 11. This chain's CDR3 is CASSSPREGRSGELFF. The CDR3, as DNA: TGTGCCAGCAGCTCCCCCCGGGAGGGCCGTAGCGGGGAGCTGTTTTTT.

The genes are TRBV28 and TRBJ2-1, with 7 positions matching TRBD2. After removal of 4 bases from V and 2 bases from J, the junction contained 11 bases not matched to a gene. The CDR3 runs to 17 residues. Germline CDR1 MDHEN, CDR2 SYDVKM. CDR3 residues: CASSSKRGGRPYNEQFF. CDR3 DNA: TGTGCCAGCAGTTCTAAGCGGGGAGGGCGGCCCTACAATGAGCAGTTCTTC.

This chain connects TRBV9 to TRBJ2-3; D perhaps matches TRBD1 (7 bases). Germline lookup yields CDR1 SGDLS and CDR2 YYNGEE. V lost 3 bases, J lost 9 bases, and 29 bases lay in between. This CDR3 is built from 18 residues. CDR3 loop: CASSAQGLITGIQGTQYF. CDR3 nucleotides: TGTGCCAGCAGCGCGCAAGGACTAATCACGGGAATACAGGGGACGCAGTATTTT.

The CDR3 DNA follows: TGTGCCAGCTCAACCACACCTGGGATAGCGCCTGAAGCTTTCTTT. Protein product: CASSTTPGIAPEAFF. The chain joins TRBV18 to TRBJ1-1, with D unresolved. V dropped 5 bases and J dropped 6 bases, with 19 bases sitting between them. Germline V CDR1 and CDR2: KGHSH, LQKENI. There are 15 residues in the CDR3. Complete variable domain (other parts from reference TRBV18 and TRBJ1-1): NAGVMQNPRHLVRRRGQEARLRCSPMKGHSHVYWYRQLPEEGLKFMVYLQKENIIDESGMPKERFSAEFPKEGPSILRIQQVVRGDSAAYFCASSTTPGIAPEAFFGQGTRLTVV.

The chain links TRBV5-1 to TRBJ2-5, with a tentative D call TRBD2 (6 bases). CDR1 is SGHRS, CDR2 YFSETQ, per germline. The CDR3 loop spans 14 amino acids. V was trimmed by 6 bases and J by 8 bases, leaving 20 bases between them. The DNA of the CDR3 is TGCGCCAGCACCTACGCCACGACGGGAGAAACCCAGTACTTC. Its translation is CASTYATTGETQYF.

This clone was detected a few times. This chain connects TRBV30 to TRBJ1-2; D is unclear. The CDR3 covers 15 residues. Trimming left V 1 base short and J 0 bases short, with 12 bases between. From germline, CDR1 is GTSNPN and CDR2 SVGIG (reference sequence). The DNA for the CDR3 is TGTGCCTGGAGTGATCCCCGGCTAGCTAACTATGGCTACACCTTC. Amino acids: CAWSDPRLANYGYTF.

The J gene is TRBJ2-1, the V gene TRBV25-1; TRBD2 might be the D (7 bases). The CDR3 loop spans 18 amino acids. V dropped 4 bases and J dropped 5 bases, with 24 bases sitting between them. Per the germline V gene, CDR1 is MGHDK and CDR2 is SYGVNS. The CDR3 is CASSASYGGAPFHNEQFF. In DNA, the CDR3 is TGTGCCAGCAGTGCTTCATATGGGGGGGCCCCCTTCCACAATGAGCAGTTCTTC.

The chain joins TRBV28 to TRBJ1-2; TRBD1 matches 8 bases. The CDR3 is 14 residues long. V dropped 4 bases and J dropped 5; count of bases not matched to a gene: 6. The germline gives CDR1 MDHEN, CDR2 SYDVKM. CDR3 residues: CASSSITGGYGYTF. DNA for the CDR3: TGTGCCAGCAGTTCGATAACAGGGGGGTATGGCTACACCTTC.

The CDR3 region is CASSPRLDREVSEQFF. The DNA of the CDR3 is TGTGCCAGCAGCCCGAGGCTGGACAGGGAGGTTAGTGAGCAGTTCTTC. The chain uses TRBV7-6 and TRBJ2-1, with 8 positions matching TRBD1. The CDR3 loop spans 16 amino acids. The trim removed 5 bases at V and 9 bases at J, leaving 15 bases unmatched. CDR1 is SGHVS and CDR2 is FNYEAQ in the germline V gene.

CDR3 protein: CASSRHSGTGGYNEQFF. Here the CDR3 DNA reads TGTGCCAGCAGCCGTCACTCCGGTACAGGGGGATACAATGAGCAGTTCTTC. The rearrangement links TRBV7-9 to TRBJ2-1, with TRBD1 matching 8 bases. V lost 5 bases and J lost 4; bases outside the gene matches: 13. Germline values: CDR1 SEHNR, CDR2 FQNEAQ (reference sequence). This CDR3 spans 17 amino acids.

The genes are TRBV9 and TRBJ2-2; 7 bases are shared with TRBD2. CDR1 SGDLS and CDR2 YYNGEE come from the germline V gene. The CDR3 length is 15 residues. J lost 8 bases, V lost 4 bases, and 11 bases had no gene match. The CDR3 DNA sequence: TGTGCCAGCAGCTCGGGGGGAAGGGTTTTTGGGGAGCTGTTTTTT. Amino acids: CASSSGGRVFGELFF.

The chain employs TRBV5-1 and TRBJ1-2; weak D call: TRBD1 (6 bases). Trimming pared 0 bases from V and 4 bases from J, leaving 13 bases between. Germline V gene data show CDR1 as SGHRS and CDR2 as YFSETQ. The CDR3 extends over 15 amino acids. CDR3 sequence (DNA): TGCGCCAGCAGCTTGGATGCAGGGGCTAGCTATGGCTACACCTTC. It encodes CASSLDAGASYGYTF.